A single TCR beta chain is shown here with its context. Its target is unknown. Nominal health characterized the donors when sampled, though unrecorded immune exposures were likely. This entry is derived from a study of cytomegalovirus exposure and HLA in healthy donors. Study-wide results and caveats: The study listed approximately 160 cytomegalovirus-associated TCR beta chains.

The CDR3 spans 14 residues. Trimming removed 2 bases at V and 0 bases at J, with 8 bases between. Germline CDR1 and CDR2: SGHRS and YFSETQ. The PCR ran on 60 Vbeta and 13 Jbeta primers. The table came from immunoSEQ multiplex PCR; TCRdb's copy has only in-frame clones and leaves some out. The table shows about 130,000 clones, with around 63% occurring only once. The sample consisted of PBMCs. The sequence derives from a human donor in good health. The chain is built from TRBV5-1 and TRBJ1-1; no clear D. The CDR3: CASSLTGMNTEAFF. The CDR3 DNA reads TGCGCCAGCAGCTTAACGGGGATGAACACTGAAGCTTTCTTT.